This T cell receptor beta chain comes out of a study of blood T cells in healthy people across ages. With a J-beta primer mix and a sample-barcoded 5' primer, a second PCR ran 7 to 11 cycles. There were at least 3 million CDR3-containing paired-end reads obtained from each sample. TCRdb passed the 5' RACE reads through MiXCR, listing each CDR3 protein once. Of more than 800,000 distinct CDR3 sequences in the sample, 45% are singletons; the top ten hold 18%. The CDR3 totals 11 residues. V was clipped by 7 bases and J by 10 bases, with 12 bases between them. Germline V CDR1 and CDR2: MNHEY, SVGAGI. The sequenced sample was blood. This TCR was sampled from a woman aged 55 to 70 in good health. V is TRBV6-5 and J is TRBJ2-3; no reliable D call. Here the CDR3 DNA reads TGTGCCAGCAACACCGGGCACGCGCAGTATTTT. It codes for CASNTGHAQYF.